A selection of T cell receptor beta chains follows, all from one sample in a study of blood T cells in healthy people across ages. Using its own MiXCR run on the 5' RACE reads, TCRdb lists one record per CDR3 protein. The data show hundreds of thousands of distinct CDR3 sequences, with roughly 60% seen just once and 28% held by the top ten. The sequenced material came from blood. The receptors shown here come from a man aged 25 to 40 in good health. The CDR3 runs from the conserved cysteine through the conserved F or W. The D gene is left open where the match is weak. The size entry is marked missing in some rows and otherwise reads once, few, many or a size class.

>TRBV28|NA|TRBJ2-1|few
CASSQGRVSRDEQFF
TGTGCCAGCAGTCAAGGCAGGGTGAGTCGGGATGAGCAGTTCTTC
>TRBV7-2|NA|TRBJ2-5|NA
CASRRANEQYF
TGTGCCAGCAGGAGGGCAAATGAGCAGTACTTC
>TRBV7-9|NA|TRBJ2-7|NA
CASSRSRDYEQYF
TGTGCCAGCAGCCGGTCCAGGGACTACGAGCAGTACTTC
>TRBV5-5|TRBD1|TRBJ2-7|NA
CASSLVQGPPYEQYF
TGTGCCAGCAGCTTGGTACAGGGGCCGCCCTACGAGCAGTACTTC
>TRBV20-1|NA|TRBJ2-7|once
CSARLAVFKEQYF
TGCAGTGCTAGATTGGCAGTATTTAAAGAGCAGTACTTC
>TRBV29-1|TRBD2|TRBJ2-5|NA
CSVETSGAQETQYF
TGCAGCGTTGAAACTAGCGGGGCACAAGAGACCCAGTACTTC
>TRBV15|NA|TRBJ1-1|NA
CATSSEGSGPTEAFF
TGTGCCACCAGCTCGGAGGGGTCTGGGCCCACTGAAGCTTTCTTT
>TRBV7-2|NA|TRBJ2-1|NA
CASSLMPDNEQFF
TGTGCCAGCAGCTTAATGCCTGATAATGAGCAGTTCTTC
>TRBV10-3|TRBD2|TRBJ2-1|NA
CAISGGGGDEQFF
TGTGCCATCAGTGGGGGGGGTGGGGATGAGCAGTTCTTC
>TRBV5-1|NA|TRBJ2-3|NA
CASSPGRNWDTQYF
TGCGCCAGCAGCCCTGGACGTAATTGGGATACGCAGTATTTT
>TRBV27|NA|TRBJ2-7|NA
CASSLGSAAYEQYF
TGTGCCAGCAGTTTAGGCAGTGCGGCCTACGAGCAGTACTTC
>TRBV25-1|TRBD2|TRBJ2-5|NA
CASSEGQSGGWETQYF
TGTGCCAGCAGTGAGGGGCAAAGCGGGGGGTGGGAGACCCAGTACTTC
>TRBV5-1|NA|TRBJ2-7|few
CASSLGGLDVSYEQYF
TGCGCCAGCAGCTTGGGGGGCCTAGATGTTTCCTACGAGCAGTACTTC
>TRBV4-3|TRBD1|TRBJ2-1|few
CASSQDPGTGFYNEQFF
TGCGCCAGCAGCCAAGATCCCGGGACAGGGTTTTACAATGAGCAGTTCTTC
>TRBV4-3|NA|TRBJ2-3|NA
CASSRRWRGSTDTQYF
TGCGCCAGCAGCCGACGATGGAGGGGAAGCACAGATACGCAGTATTTT
>TRBV6-5|TRBD2|TRBJ2-1|few
CASSTGTSGNEQFF
TGTGCCAGCAGTACCGGGACTAGCGGGAATGAGCAGTTCTTC
>TRBV24-1|NA|TRBJ2-5|NA
CATSARSQETQYF
TGTGCCACCAGCGCCCGGTCCCAAGAGACCCAGTACTTC
>TRBV4-3|TRBD1|TRBJ2-7|NA
CASSQADREYYEQYF
TGCGCCAGCAGCCAAGCGGACAGGGAATACTACGAGCAGTACTTC
>TRBV4-1|NA|TRBJ2-7|NA
CASSPYHGTYEQYF
TGCGCCAGCAGCCCTTATCACGGCACCTACGAGCAGTACTTC
>TRBV6-5|TRBD1|TRBJ2-5|NA
CASSPPGTGETQYF
TGTGCCAGCAGCCCTCCCGGGACAGGGGAGACCCAGTACTTC
>TRBV20-1|NA|TRBJ1-1|few
CSARDPWDTEAFF
TGCAGTGCTAGAGATCCCTGGGACACTGAAGCTTTCTTT
>TRBV7-9|TRBD2|TRBJ2-2|few
CASSPPGGHTGELFF
TGTGCCAGCAGCCCCCCGGGGGGACACACCGGGGAGCTGTTTTTT
>TRBV20-1|NA|TRBJ2-4|NA
CSASHGAVAKNIQYF
TGCAGTGCTAGCCACGGGGCGGTGGCCAAAAACATTCAGTACTTC
>TRBV10-3|TRBD1|TRBJ2-7|few
CAARDSSYEQYF
TGTGCCGCACGGGACAGCTCCTACGAGCAGTACTTC
>TRBV5-1|NA|TRBJ2-5|NA
CASSAAGFQETQYF
TGCGCCAGCAGTGCCGCGGGGTTTCAAGAGACCCAGTACTTC